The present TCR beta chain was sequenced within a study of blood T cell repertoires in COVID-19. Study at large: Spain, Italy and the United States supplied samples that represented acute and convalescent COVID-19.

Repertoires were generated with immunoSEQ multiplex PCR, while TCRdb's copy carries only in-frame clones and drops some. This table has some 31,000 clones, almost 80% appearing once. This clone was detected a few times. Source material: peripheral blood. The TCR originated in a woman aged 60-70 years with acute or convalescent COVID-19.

This chain's CDR3 is CASSQAPGRGSPLHF. DNA of the CDR3: TGTGCCAGCAGCCAAGCTCCAGGGCGGGGGTCACCCCTCCACTTT. The chain carries TRBV3-1 (or the pseudogene TRBV3-2) and TRBJ1-6, with TRBD1 as a possible D gene (5 bases). Germline CDR1 LGHDT, CDR2 YNNKEL (reference sequence). The length of the CDR3 is 15 residues. Trimming stripped 1 base from V and 10 bases from J, with 14 bases between.